Listed below are T cell receptor beta chains from one sample, sequenced in a study of response to subunit inactivated influenza vaccine. MiXCR, applied by TCRdb to the RT-PCR reads, yields one record per CDR3 protein. The data hold more than 500,000 distinct CDR3 sequences, with approximately 10% observed a single time. Another study also made use of these data, one on T cells expressing NK-cell markers.

The material was PBMCs from blood, obtained on the day of vaccination. The receptors were gathered from a man between 50 and 59 years old who received an inactivated influenza vaccine. Each CDR3 is given with its conserved first and last residue. D genes are given only for firm matches. Clone size appears in some rows only: once, few, many, or a class for an expanded clone.

v_call	clone_size	cdr3_length	j_call	d_call	cdr3_aa	cdr3_nt
TRBV4-3	many	16	TRBJ2-2	NA	CASSQDLRVNTGELFF	TGCGCCAGCAGCCAAGATCTGCGGGTTAACACCGGGGAGCTGTTTTTT
TRBV28	NA	15	TRBJ2-7	TRBD2	CATKRSSGGSYEQYF	TGTGCCACCAAAAGAAGTTCGGGGGGCTCCTACGAGCAGTACTTC
TRBV12-3/TRBV12-4	NA	14	TRBJ2-1	NA	CASSLETSSNEQFF	TGTGCCAGCAGTTTGGAAACTAGTTCCAATGAGCAGTTCTTC
TRBV12-3/TRBV12-4	few	16	TRBJ2-6	TRBD1	CATGEGAGSGANVLTF	TGTGCCACCGGTGAGGGGGCCGGCTCTGGGGCCAACGTCCTGACTTTC
TRBV28	many	18	TRBJ2-7	TRBD2	CASSRTSGRLASSYEQYF	TGTGCCAGCAGTCGAACTAGCGGGAGGCTTGCAAGCTCCTACGAGCAGTACTTC
TRBV4-3	few	17	TRBJ2-5	TRBD2	CASSRTLAGGPSETQYF	TGCGCCAGCAGCCGCACCCTAGCGGGAGGGCCCTCCGAGACCCAGTACTTC
TRBV20-1	NA	14	TRBJ2-1	NA	CSARDPARGNEQFF	TGCAGTGCTAGAGATCCGGCCAGGGGAAATGAGCAGTTCTTC
TRBV12-3/TRBV12-4	NA	13	TRBJ1-1	NA	CASSYGKNTEAFF	TGTGCCAGCAGTTACGGGAAGAACACTGAAGCTTTCTTT
TRBV5-6	NA	13	TRBJ2-5	NA	CASSFSAGETQYF	TGTGCCAGCAGCTTCTCGGCAGGGGAGACCCAGTACTTC
TRBV9	few	16	TRBJ2-2	NA	CASKSGGGPGTGELFF	TGTGCCAGCAAATCTGGGGGGGGGCCGGGAACCGGGGAGCTGTTTTTT
TRBV5-1	few	16	TRBJ1-4	NA	CARVPGPRRANEKLFF	TGCGCCCGCGTTCCCGGGCCCCGCCGGGCTAATGAAAAACTGTTTTTT
TRBV2	few	15	TRBJ2-1	TRBD2	CASSRLAGAYNEQFF	TGTGCCAGCAGTAGACTAGCGGGAGCCTACAATGAGCAGTTCTTC
TRBV12-3/TRBV12-4	few	16	TRBJ2-3	TRBD1	CASSLSGTGATDTQYF	TGTGCCAGCAGTTTATCCGGGACAGGGGCCACAGATACGCAGTATTTT
TRBV5-6	NA	18	TRBJ2-1	TRBD2	CASSLWLADYFTYNEQFF	TGTGCCAGCAGCCTCTGGCTAGCGGATTACTTTACCTACAATGAGCAGTTCTTC
TRBV27	few	16	TRBJ2-3	NA	CASSSVVVLTTDTQYF	TGTGCCAGCAGTTCGGTAGTAGTTTTGACCACAGATACGCAGTATTTT
TRBV3-1	NA	16	TRBJ2-5	TRBD1	CASSLGTGSYGETQYF	TGTGCCAGCAGCCTCGGGACAGGGTCTTATGGAGAGACCCAGTACTTC
TRBV20-1	NA	15	TRBJ1-1	TRBD1	CSARTSGTGATEAFF	TGCAGTGCTAGAACATCCGGGACAGGGGCCACTGAAGCTTTCTTT